These 14 T cell receptor beta chains originate from one sample sequenced in a study of vaccination and CD4 T cells after COVID-19. These receptors are not linked to any known antigen. Described treatment: roughly 10-day PBMC culture with coronavirus spike peptide pools or control peptides (ViraFEST assay). The Oncomine TCR Beta short-read assay was what sequenced the DNA obtained from cultured CD4+ T cells. MiXCR, run by TCRdb on the PCR reads, gives a single entry per CDR3 protein. This repertoire shows roughly 12,000 distinct CDR3 sequences, roughly half found once; its top ten account for 10% to 13%. The sample was CD4+ T cells from blood, cultured in vitro. Receptor source: a human donor who had recovered from COVID-19.

The chain employs TRBV20-1 and TRBJ2-1; 8 bases agree with TRBD2. Per the germline V gene, CDR1 is DFQATT and CDR2 is SNEGSKA (reference sequence). The CDR3 totals 16 residues. With V trimmed by 3 bases and J by 6 bases, 13 bases remained unmatched. The CDR3 DNA follows: TGCAGTGCTAGTAATCTGGCGGGAGGAGACTCCAATGAGCAGTTCTTC. It yields the protein CSASNLAGGDSNEQFF.

The genes are TRBV6-4 and TRBJ2-1, with D perhaps TRBD2 (6 bases). This CDR3 spans 16 amino acids. The V gene's germline CDR1 is MRHNA and CDR2 SNTAGT. The V end lost 7 bases, the J end lost 0 bases, and 16 bases lay between the germline ends. CDR3 bases: TGTGCCAGCAATAGGGAGGTACCCCCCTCCTACAATGAGCAGTTCTTC. Translated: CASNREVPPSYNEQFF.

The chain is built from TRBV29-1 and TRBJ1-2, with D possibly being TRBD1 (5 bases). Trimming left V 5 bases short and J 4 bases short, with 14 bases between. In germline, CDR1 is SQVTM, CDR2 ANQGSEA. The CDR3 spans 13 residues. In DNA, the CDR3 is TGCAGCGTTCCCCTGGGGGAGGGCTATGGCTACACCTTC. Protein sequence: CSVPLGEGYGYTF. Supplemented by reference TRBV29-1 and TRBJ1-2, the full variable domain reads SAVISQKPSRDICQRGTSLTIQCQVDSQVTMMFWYRQQPGQSLTLIATANQGSEATYESGFVIDKFPISRPNLTFSTLTVSNMSPEDSSIYLCSVPLGEGYGYTFGSGTRLTVV.

The J gene is TRBJ2-3, the V gene TRBV20-1; possibly TRBD1 for D (5 bases). This CDR3 region has 15 residues. Trimming took off 0 bases at V and 5 bases at J, with 15 bases between the two ends. Germline V gene sequence: CDR1 DFQATT, CDR2 SNEGSKA (reference sequence). The CDR3 sequence is CSARDGGRALDTQYF. The CDR3 DNA sequence: TGCAGTGCTAGAGATGGCGGCAGGGCCTTAGATACGCAGTATTTT.

In DNA, the CDR3 is TGTGCCAGCAGCTTAAATCGCGGGGGAGGGGCCAACTATGGCTACACCTTC. Its protein is CASSLNRGGGANYGYTF. V and J are TRBV7-9 and TRBJ1-2; possible D gene TRBD1, 5 bases. CDR1 and CDR2 from the germline V gene are SEHNR and FQNEAQ (reference sequence). There are 17 residues in the CDR3. V lost 2 bases and J 2 bases, leaving 18 bases between the germline ends.

The genes are TRBV20-1 and TRBJ2-7, with 10 bases fitting TRBD1. This CDR3 spans 14 amino acids. Germline V gives CDR1 DFQATT, CDR2 SNEGSKA (reference sequence). J was trimmed by 5 bases and V by 3 bases; bases with no gene match: 7. CDR3 DNA sequence: TGCAGTGCTAGGGGGGACAGGGGTAACGACGAGCAGTACTTC. Amino acid sequence: CSARGDRGNDEQYF.

The rearrangement joins TRBV6-1 to TRBJ1-2; D call uncertain. Germline CDR1 and CDR2: MNHNS and SASEGT. V was shortened by 6 bases and J by 3 bases, with 8 bases between the two germline ends. CDR3 length equals 12 residues. Written as DNA, the CDR3 is TGTGCCAGCAGACGGACGGACTATGGCTACACCTTC. This encodes CASRRTDYGYTF.

This sequence joins TRBV18 and TRBJ2-7; D is undetermined. The V end was cut by 2 bases, the J end by 0 bases, with 17 bases between. Germline CDR1 KGHSH, CDR2 LQKENI. This CDR3 comprises 17 residues. The CDR3: CASSPWSDKKSSYEQYF. The CDR3 region has the DNA TGTGCCAGCTCACCATGGTCAGATAAGAAGAGCTCCTACGAGCAGTACTTC. Supplemented by reference TRBV18 and TRBJ2-7, the full variable domain reads NAGVMQNPRHLVRRRGQEARLRCSPMKGHSHVYWYRQLPEEGLKFMVYLQKENIIDESGMPKERFSAEFPKEGPSILRIQQVVRGDSAAYFCASSPWSDKKSSYEQYFGPGTRLTVT.

The chain is built from TRBV6-1 and TRBJ1-2; 10 bases match TRBD1. Trimming at V came to 6 bases and at J to 4 bases, leaving 11 bases not matched to a gene. The CDR3 totals 16 residues. Germline CDR1 is MNHNS and CDR2 is SASEGT. CDR3 loop: CASSRPGTGDGYGYTF. CDR3 coding DNA: TGTGCCAGCAGCCGTCCCGGGACAGGGGACGGCTATGGCTACACCTTC.

The J gene is TRBJ1-6, the V gene TRBV12-3 or TRBV12-4; D ambiguous. The CDR3 runs 14 residues. V lost 7 bases and J 8 bases, leaving 15 bases between the germline ends. The CDR3 DNA reads TGTGCCAGCACCCACGGCAGCACTCATTCACCCCTCCACTTT. Encoded protein: CASTHGSTHSPLHF.

This clonotype was detected a few times. The chain has TRBV6-1 and TRBJ2-3; 7 bases are a match to TRBD1. The germline CDR1 and CDR2 sequences are MNHNS and SASEGT. The CDR3 consists of 13 residues. The trim removed 8 bases at V and 2 bases at J, leaving 4 bases unmatched. This chain's CDR3 is CASGGQNTDTQYF. In nucleotides, the CDR3 is TGTGCCAGCGGGGGACAGAACACAGATACGCAGTATTTT.

The V and J genes are TRBV5-4 and TRBJ1-6; a possible D gene is TRBD1 (5 bases). The CDR3 sequence is 14 residues long. Germline CDR1 and CDR2: SGHNT and YYREEE (reference sequence). The V gene lost 2 bases and the J gene lost 7 bases, with 10 bases spanning the gap. The DNA of the CDR3 is TGTGCCAGCAGCTTCCCAGGGTCGAATTCACCCCTCCACTTT. This translates into CASSFPGSNSPLHF. Supplemented by reference TRBV5-4 and TRBJ1-6, the full variable domain reads ETGVTQSPTHLIKTRGQQVTLRCSSQSGHNTVSWYQQALGQGPQFIFQYYREEENGRGNFPPRFSGLQFPNYSSELNVNALELDDSALYLCASSFPGSNSPLHFGNGTRLTVT.

The chain is built from TRBV6-1 and TRBJ2-7; 10 bases are shared with TRBD1. This CDR3 has 13 residues. V lost 8 bases to trimming and J lost 2 bases; unmatched junction nucleotides: 3. Germline V gene lookup returns CDR1 MNHNS and CDR2 SASEGT. CDR3 loop: CASRGTGAYEQYF. DNA for the CDR3: TGTGCCAGCCGGGGGACAGGGGCCTACGAGCAGTACTTC.

This chain uses TRBV25-1 with TRBJ1-1, with 7 bases that match TRBD1. Trimming cost V 8 bases and J 5 bases; bases outside gene matches: 8. This CDR3 has 13 residues. The germline gives CDR1 MGHDK, CDR2 SYGVNS. The CDR3 reads CASATGLLTEAFF. The CDR3 DNA follows: TGTGCCAGCGCGACAGGGTTACTGACTGAAGCTTTCTTT.